These 14 T cell receptor beta chains originate from one sample sequenced in a study of T-cell reconstitution after alpha-beta-depleted transplantation in children. This sample's TCRbeta library carried unique molecular identifier barcodes. TCRdb re-called the PCR reads through MiXCR, storing one row per CDR3 protein. The sample records 360,000 or so distinct CDR3 sequences, around 21% being singletons. This specimen was PBMCs from the stem cell graft donor, taken from the stem cell graft. These receptors originate from a human donor who donated a stem cell graft to a child with acute myeloid leukemia.

As for this clonotype: Lacking the conserved final phenylalanine or tryptophan, this CDR3 likely reflects a read error. This chain uses TRBV6-5 with TRBJ1-4, with a tentative D call TRBD1 (5 bases). The CDR3 totals 16 residues. V shed 0 bases and J shed 8 bases, with 16 bases lying between them. From germline, CDR1 is MNHEY and CDR2 SVGAGI. The CDR3 here is CASSYSGRQGGEKLFY. CDR3 in DNA: TGTGCCAGCAGTTACTCGGGCCGGCAGGGAGGGGAAAAACTGTTTTAT.

This clonotype was picked up a small number of times. CDR3 bases: TGTGCCAGCAGTACCGGGCGGGCATATAGCACCTACTCCTACAATGAGCAGTTCTTC. It specifies CASSTGRAYSTYSYNEQFF. This chain links TRBV6-1 with TRBJ2-1; the D gene is possibly TRBD2 (5 bases). The CDR3 loop spans 19 amino acids. CDR1 is MNHNS, CDR2 SASEGT, per germline. V lost 5 bases, J lost 0 bases, and 23 bases lay in between.

This clonotype appeared a few times. The CDR3 reads CSVGAGTYEQYF. In nucleotides, the CDR3 is TGCAGCGTTGGGGCAGGTACCTACGAGCAGTACTTC. The chain employs TRBV29-1 and TRBJ2-7; no reliable D call. Germline values: CDR1 SQVTM, CDR2 ANQGSEA. V was pared by 4 bases and J by 2 bases, with 9 bases between. CDR3 size: 12 residues.

V and J are TRBV20-1 and TRBJ2-1; D unclear. The CDR3 covers 14 residues. V lost 3 bases, J lost 0 bases, and 9 bases lay in between. Germline V gene sequence: CDR1 DFQATT, CDR2 SNEGSKA (reference sequence). CDR3 bases: TGCAGTGCTAGTATGGGTTACTCCTACAATGAGCAGTTCTTC. Translating it yields CSASMGYSYNEQFF.

The sample holds many counts of this clonotype. V gene TRBV12-3 or TRBV12-4 combines with J gene TRBJ2-1, with 15 bases aligning to TRBD2. V trimming: 6 bases; J trimming: 6 bases; junction bases outside the gene matches: 9. There are 17 residues in the CDR3. CDR3: CASRTTGLAGGFNEQFF. CDR3 DNA sequence: TGTGCCAGCAGAACCACAGGACTAGCGGGAGGGTTCAATGAGCAGTTCTTC.

This clonotype was found a few times. V and J are TRBV12-3 or TRBV12-4 and TRBJ2-1, with D perhaps matching TRBD1 (5 bases). CDR3 length equals 12 residues. The V gene lost 5 bases and the J gene lost 4 bases, with 6 bases spanning the gap. CDR3 in amino acids: CASSAGYNEQFF. The CDR3 nucleotides are TGTGCCAGCAGTGCAGGGTACAATGAGCAGTTCTTC.

The sample holds many counts of this clonotype. This sequence joins TRBV28 and TRBJ2-2, with no clear D. This CDR3 has 15 residues. Germline V gives CDR1 MDHEN, CDR2 SYDVKM. Trimming shortened V by 6 bases and J by 4 bases, and 15 bases separated the two germline ends. The CDR3 spells CASSSGEDTTGELFF. The DNA of the CDR3 is TGTGCCAGCAGCTCGGGCGAGGATACCACCGGGGAGCTGTTTTTT.

This clonotype appeared many times. This chain links TRBV29-1 with TRBJ1-4; the D is unclear. Germline loops: CDR1 SQVTM, CDR2 ANQGSEA. V gave up 5 bases and J gave up 6 bases, with 16 bases separating them. The CDR3 totals 14 residues. CDR3 coding DNA: TGCAGCGTTCTGCTTGCGACCAGCTATGAAAAACTGTTTTTT. Protein product: CSVLLATSYEKLFF.

The rearrangement joins TRBV27 to TRBJ1-4; TRBD1 is a possible D gene (5 bases). Trimming shortened V by 1 base and J by 7 bases, and 10 bases separated the two germline ends. CDR1 and CDR2 from the germline V gene are MNHEY and SMNVEV (reference sequence). CDR3 length: 14 amino acids. CDR3 region: CASSLWGTGEKLFF. CDR3 coding DNA: TGTGCCAGCAGTTTATGGGGTACAGGTGAAAAACTGTTTTTT.

This clonotype was picked up many times. This chain links TRBV3-1 with TRBJ2-5; D is uncertain. CDR3 size: 13 residues. CDR1 LGHDT and CDR2 YNNKEL come from the germline V gene (reference sequence). Between the trimmed V and J ends, which lost 1 base and 4 bases, there was a span of 7 bases. The CDR3 sequence: CASSQVDRETQYF. In DNA, the CDR3 is TGTGCCAGCAGCCAAGTGGACCGAGAGACCCAGTACTTC.

In this sample, this clonotype turned up a few times. This rearrangement joins TRBV15 to TRBJ2-1, with D perhaps given as TRBD1 or TRBD2 (6 bases each). Germline lookup yields CDR1 LNHNV and CDR2 YYDKDF (reference sequence). The ends were cut back, 4 bases at V and 4 bases at J, with 14 bases in the middle. The CDR3 is made up of 15 amino acids. The CDR3 reads CATSTSRGLYNEQFF. CDR3 DNA: TGTGCCACCAGCACCTCCCGGGGGCTTTACAATGAGCAGTTCTTC.

In this sample, this clonotype turned up a few times. V usage is TRBV9 and J usage is TRBJ2-1; 11 nucleotides line up with TRBD1. Germline V gene sequence: CDR1 SGDLS, CDR2 YYNGEE. V shed 0 bases, J shed 1 base, and the junction held 6 bases outside the gene matches. The CDR3 consists of 18 residues. CDR3 sequence reads: CASSVEGGQGGSYNEQFF. CDR3 nucleotide sequence: TGTGCCAGCAGCGTAGAGGGGGGACAGGGGGGATCCTACAATGAGCAGTTCTTC.

The table lists this clonotype with a few counts. The J gene is TRBJ2-7, the V gene TRBV12-3 or TRBV12-4; D possibly uses TRBD1 or TRBD2 (5 bases each). The CDR3 is made up of 14 amino acids. V was trimmed by 6 bases and J by 2 bases, leaving 14 bases between them. Written as DNA, the CDR3 is TGTGCCAGCAGAGTAGAGGGGATCACCTACGAGCAGTACTTC. Translated: CASRVEGITYEQYF.

The chain links TRBV12-3 or TRBV12-4 to TRBJ1-2; no firm D call. This CDR3 comprises 14 residues. Trimming took off 0 bases at V and 2 bases at J, with 7 bases between the two ends. CDR3 protein: CASSLAGSNYGYTF. The DNA of the CDR3 is TGTGCCAGCAGTTTAGCAGGATCCAACTATGGCTACACCTTC.